This entry is about one T cell receptor (beta chain). Antigen: not known. Trimming took 5 bases from V and 7 from J; bases not matched to a gene: 7. The CDR3 has 15 residues. Germline assignment: CDR1 SGHTA and CDR2 FQGTGA. This specimen comes from a study of cytomegalovirus exposure and HLA in healthy donors. About the research overall: Around 85 million unique TCR sequences came from HLA-typed donors in an early release. Study findings and constraints: The authors confirmed in vitro that three CMV-associated chains were specific for CMV antigens.

Vbeta (60) and Jbeta (13) primers were used in the PCR. The protocol was immunoSEQ multiplex PCR, while the TCRdb copy is restricted to in-frame clones and leaves out a portion. Found here are about 120,000 clones, about 78% of them singletons; the top ten hold approximately 1.6%. The chain couples TRBV7-3 to TRBJ1-6; 8 nucleotides match TRBD1. This sequence was found in a female donor in good health and CMV-seronegative. Sequencing input: PBMCs. CDR3 nucleotide sequence: TGTGCCAGCAGCCCCCGACAGGGGCTCAATTCACCCCTCCACTTT. Residues: CASSPRQGLNSPLHF.